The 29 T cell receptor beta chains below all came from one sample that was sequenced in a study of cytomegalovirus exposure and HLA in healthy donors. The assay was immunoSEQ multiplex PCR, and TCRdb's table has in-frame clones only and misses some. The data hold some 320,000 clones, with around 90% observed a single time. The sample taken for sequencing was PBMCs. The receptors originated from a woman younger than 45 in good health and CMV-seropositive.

CDR3 in DNA: TGTGCCAGCACCAGGGGGATAAGCTATGGCTACACCTTC. Translated, it gives CASTRGISYGYTF. The rearrangement uses TRBV28 and TRBJ1-2, with 7 bases identical to TRBD1. The CDR3 loop spans 13 amino acids. V dropped 7 bases and J dropped 4; count of bases not matched to a gene: 6. Per germline, CDR1 MDHEN and CDR2 SYDVKM.

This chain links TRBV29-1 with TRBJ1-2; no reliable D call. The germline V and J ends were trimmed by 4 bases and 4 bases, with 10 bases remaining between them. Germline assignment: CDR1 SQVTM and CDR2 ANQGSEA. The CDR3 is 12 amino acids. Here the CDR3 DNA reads TGCAGCGTTGTTGGTCAGACCTATGGCTACACCTTC. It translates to CSVVGQTYGYTF.

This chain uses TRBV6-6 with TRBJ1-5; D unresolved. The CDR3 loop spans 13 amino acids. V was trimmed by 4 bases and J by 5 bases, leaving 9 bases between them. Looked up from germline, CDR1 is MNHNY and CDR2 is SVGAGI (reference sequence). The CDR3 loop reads CASSFSSDQPQHF. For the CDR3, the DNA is TGTGCCAGCAGTTTTAGCAGTGATCAGCCCCAGCATTTT.

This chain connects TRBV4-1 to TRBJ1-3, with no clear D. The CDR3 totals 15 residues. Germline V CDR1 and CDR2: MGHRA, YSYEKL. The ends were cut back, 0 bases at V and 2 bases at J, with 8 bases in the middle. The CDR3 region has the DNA TGCGCCAGCAGCCAAGATCGGGCCCCTGGAAACACCATATATTTT. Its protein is CASSQDRAPGNTIYF.

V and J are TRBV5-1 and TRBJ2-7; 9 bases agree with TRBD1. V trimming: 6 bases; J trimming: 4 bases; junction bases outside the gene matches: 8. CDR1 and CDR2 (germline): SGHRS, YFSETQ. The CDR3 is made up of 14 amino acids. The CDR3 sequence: CASTPGQGPYEQYF. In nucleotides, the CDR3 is TGCGCCAGCACGCCGGGACAGGGACCTTACGAGCAGTACTTC. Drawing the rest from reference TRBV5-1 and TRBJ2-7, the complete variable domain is KAGVTQTPRYLIKTRGQQVTLSCSPISGHRSVSWYQQTPGQGLQFLFEYFSETQRNKGNFPGRFSGRQFSNSRSEMNVSTLELGDSALYLCASTPGQGPYEQYFGPGTRLTVT.

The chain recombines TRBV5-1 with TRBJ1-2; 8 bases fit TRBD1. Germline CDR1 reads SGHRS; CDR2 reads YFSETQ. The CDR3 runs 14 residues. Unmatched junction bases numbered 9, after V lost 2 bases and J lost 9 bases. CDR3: CASSLEGQASSYTF. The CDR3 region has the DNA TGCGCCAGCAGCTTAGAGGGACAGGCTTCGAGCTACACCTTC.

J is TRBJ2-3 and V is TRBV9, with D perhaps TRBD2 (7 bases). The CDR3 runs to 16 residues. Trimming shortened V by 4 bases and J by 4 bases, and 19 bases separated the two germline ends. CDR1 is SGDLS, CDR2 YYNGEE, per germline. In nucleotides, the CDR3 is TGTGCCAGCAGCCCCGATAGGGGGGAGGGGGCAGATACGCAGTATTTT. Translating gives CASSPDRGEGADTQYF.

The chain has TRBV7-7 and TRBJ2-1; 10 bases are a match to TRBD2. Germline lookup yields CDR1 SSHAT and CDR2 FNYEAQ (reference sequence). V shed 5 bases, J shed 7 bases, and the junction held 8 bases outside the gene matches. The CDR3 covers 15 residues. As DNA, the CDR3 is TGTGCCAGCAGCGCCGGGACTAGCGATGGAAATGAGCAGTTCTTC. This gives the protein CASSAGTSDGNEQFF.

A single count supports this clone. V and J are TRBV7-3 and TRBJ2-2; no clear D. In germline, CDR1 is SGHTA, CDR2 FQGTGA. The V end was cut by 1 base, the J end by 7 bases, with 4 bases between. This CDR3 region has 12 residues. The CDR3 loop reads CASSLMGGELFF. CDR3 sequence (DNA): TGTGCCAGCAGCTTAATGGGCGGGGAGCTGTTTTTT.

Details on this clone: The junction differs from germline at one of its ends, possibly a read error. CDR3 amino acids: CASSYSPGFGYTF. CDR3 nucleotide sequence: TGTGCCAGCAGCTACTCTCCGGGGTTCGGCTACACCTTC. The rearrangement uses TRBV6-6 and TRBJ1-2, with unresolved D. The CDR3 sequence is 13 residues long. Looked up from germline, CDR1 is MNHNY and CDR2 is SVGAGI (reference sequence).

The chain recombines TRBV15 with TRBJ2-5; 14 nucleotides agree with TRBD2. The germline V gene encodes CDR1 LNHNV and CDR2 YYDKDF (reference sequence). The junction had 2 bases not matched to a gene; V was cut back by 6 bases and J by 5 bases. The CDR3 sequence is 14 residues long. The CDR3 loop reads CATRRTSGRETQYF. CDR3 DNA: TGTGCCACCAGAAGGACTAGCGGGAGGGAGACCCAGTACTTC. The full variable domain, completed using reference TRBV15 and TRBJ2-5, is DAMVIQNPRYQVTQFGKPVTLSCSQTLNHNVMYWYQQKSSQAPKLLFHYYDKDFNNEADTPDNFQSRRPNTSFCFLDIRSPGLGDTAMYLCATRRTSGRETQYFGPGTRLLVL.

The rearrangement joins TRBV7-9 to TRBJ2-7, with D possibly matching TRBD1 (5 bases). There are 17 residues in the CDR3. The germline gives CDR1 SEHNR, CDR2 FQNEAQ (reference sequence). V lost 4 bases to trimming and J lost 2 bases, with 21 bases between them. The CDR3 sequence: CASSSLSGQGVAYEQYF. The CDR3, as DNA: TGTGCCAGCAGCTCACTATCCGGGCAGGGTGTAGCCTACGAGCAGTACTTC. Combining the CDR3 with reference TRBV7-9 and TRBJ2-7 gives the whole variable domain DTGVSQNPRHKITKRGQNVTFRCDPISEHNRLYWYRQTLGQGPEFLTYFQNEAQLEKSRLLSDRFSAERPKGSFSTLEIQRTEQGDSAMYLCASSSLSGQGVAYEQYFGPGTRLTVT.

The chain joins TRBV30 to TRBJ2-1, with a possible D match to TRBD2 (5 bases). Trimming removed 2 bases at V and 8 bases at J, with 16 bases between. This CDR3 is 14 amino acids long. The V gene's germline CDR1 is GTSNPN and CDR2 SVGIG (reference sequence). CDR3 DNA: TGTGCCTGGAGTACCTCCTTTTCCGGGGATGAGCAGTTCTTC. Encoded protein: CAWSTSFSGDEQFF.

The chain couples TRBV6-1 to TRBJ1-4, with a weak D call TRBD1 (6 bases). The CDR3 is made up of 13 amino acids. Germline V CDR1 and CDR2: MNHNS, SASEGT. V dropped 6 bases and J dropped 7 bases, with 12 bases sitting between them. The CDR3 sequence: CASRPGQGEKLFF. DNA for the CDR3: TGTGCCAGCAGACCGGGACAAGGTGAAAAACTGTTTTTT.

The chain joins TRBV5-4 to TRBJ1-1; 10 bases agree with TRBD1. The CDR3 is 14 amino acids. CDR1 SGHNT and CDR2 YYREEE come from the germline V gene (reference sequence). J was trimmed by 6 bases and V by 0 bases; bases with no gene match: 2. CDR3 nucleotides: TGTGCCAGCAGCTTGGGACAGGGGGCGGCTGAAGCTTTCTTT. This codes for CASSLGQGAAEAFF.

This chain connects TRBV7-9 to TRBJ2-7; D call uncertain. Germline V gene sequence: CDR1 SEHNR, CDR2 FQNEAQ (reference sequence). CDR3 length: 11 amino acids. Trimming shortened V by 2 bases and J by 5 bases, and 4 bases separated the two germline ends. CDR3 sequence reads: CASSLSNEQYF. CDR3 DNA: TGTGCCAGCAGCTTATCGAACGAGCAGTACTTC. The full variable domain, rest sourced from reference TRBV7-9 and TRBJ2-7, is DTGVSQNPRHKITKRGQNVTFRCDPISEHNRLYWYRQTLGQGPEFLTYFQNEAQLEKSRLLSDRFSAERPKGSFSTLEIQRTEQGDSAMYLCASSLSNEQYFGPGTRLTVT.

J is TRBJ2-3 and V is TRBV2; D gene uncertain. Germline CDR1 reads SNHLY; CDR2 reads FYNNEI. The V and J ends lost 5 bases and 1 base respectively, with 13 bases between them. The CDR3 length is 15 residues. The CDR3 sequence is CASSPRPDGTDTQYF. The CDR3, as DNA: TGTGCCAGCAGTCCCAGACCCGATGGCACAGATACGCAGTATTTT. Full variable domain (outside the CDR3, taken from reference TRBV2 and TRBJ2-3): EPEVTQTPSHQVTQMGQEVILRCVPISNHLYFYWYRQILGQKVEFLVSFYNNEISEKSEIFDDQFSVERPDGSNFTLKIRSTKLEDSAMYFCASSPRPDGTDTQYFGPGTRLTVL.

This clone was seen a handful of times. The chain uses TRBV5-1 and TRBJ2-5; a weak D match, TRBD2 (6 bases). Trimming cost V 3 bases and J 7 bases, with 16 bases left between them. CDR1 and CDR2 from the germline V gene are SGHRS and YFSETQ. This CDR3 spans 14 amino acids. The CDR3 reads CASSSTTGGMTQYF. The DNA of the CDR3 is TGCGCCAGCAGCTCCACTACCGGAGGGATGACCCAGTACTTC.

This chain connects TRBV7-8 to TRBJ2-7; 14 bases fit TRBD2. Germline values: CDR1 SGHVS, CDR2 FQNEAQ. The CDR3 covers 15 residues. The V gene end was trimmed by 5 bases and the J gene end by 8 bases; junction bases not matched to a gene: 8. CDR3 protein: CASSQPGTSGSKQYF. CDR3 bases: TGTGCCAGCAGCCAGCCCGGGACTAGCGGGAGTAAGCAGTACTTC.

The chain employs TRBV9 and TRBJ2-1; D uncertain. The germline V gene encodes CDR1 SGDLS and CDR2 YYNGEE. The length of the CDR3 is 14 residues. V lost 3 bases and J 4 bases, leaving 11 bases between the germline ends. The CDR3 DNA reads TGTGCCAGCAGCGCCAGTAATGGTTACAATGAGCAGTTCTTC. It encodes CASSASNGYNEQFF.

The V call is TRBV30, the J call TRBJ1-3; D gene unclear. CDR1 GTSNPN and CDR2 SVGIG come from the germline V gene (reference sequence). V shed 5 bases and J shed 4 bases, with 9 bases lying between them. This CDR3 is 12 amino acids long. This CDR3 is CAWAGGGNTIYF. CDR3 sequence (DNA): TGTGCCTGGGCCGGAGGAGGAAACACCATATATTTT.

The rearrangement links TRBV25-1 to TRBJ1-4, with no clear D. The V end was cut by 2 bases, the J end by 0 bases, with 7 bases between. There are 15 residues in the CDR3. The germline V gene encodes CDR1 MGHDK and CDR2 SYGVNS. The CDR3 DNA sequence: TGTGCCAGCAGTGAACCGACATCAACTAATGAAAAACTGTTTTTT. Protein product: CASSEPTSTNEKLFF.

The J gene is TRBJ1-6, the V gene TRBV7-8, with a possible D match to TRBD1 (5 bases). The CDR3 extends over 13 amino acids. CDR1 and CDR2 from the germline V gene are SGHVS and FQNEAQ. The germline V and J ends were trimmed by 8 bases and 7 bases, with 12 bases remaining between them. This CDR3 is CASDQGVNSPLHF. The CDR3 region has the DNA TGTGCCAGCGACCAGGGTGTGAATTCACCCCTCCACTTT.

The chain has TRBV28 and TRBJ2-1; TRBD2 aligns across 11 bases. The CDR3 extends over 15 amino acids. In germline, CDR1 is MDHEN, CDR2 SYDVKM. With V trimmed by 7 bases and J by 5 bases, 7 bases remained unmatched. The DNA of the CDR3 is TGTGCCAGCACCTTAGTAGCGGGGGGGCACAATGAGCAGTTCTTC. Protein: CASTLVAGGHNEQFF.

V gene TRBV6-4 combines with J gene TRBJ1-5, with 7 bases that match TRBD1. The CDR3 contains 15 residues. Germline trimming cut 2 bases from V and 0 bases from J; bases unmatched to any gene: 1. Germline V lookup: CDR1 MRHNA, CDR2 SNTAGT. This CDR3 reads CASSDGQDSNQPQHF. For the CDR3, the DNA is TGTGCCAGCAGTGACGGACAGGATAGCAATCAGCCCCAGCATTTT.

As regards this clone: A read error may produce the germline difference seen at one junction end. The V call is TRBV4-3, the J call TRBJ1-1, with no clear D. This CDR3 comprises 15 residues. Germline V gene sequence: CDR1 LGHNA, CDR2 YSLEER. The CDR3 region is CASSKEAGLDTEAFF. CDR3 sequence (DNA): TGCGCCAGCAGCAAAGAGGCAGGACTGGACACTGAAGCTTTCTTT.

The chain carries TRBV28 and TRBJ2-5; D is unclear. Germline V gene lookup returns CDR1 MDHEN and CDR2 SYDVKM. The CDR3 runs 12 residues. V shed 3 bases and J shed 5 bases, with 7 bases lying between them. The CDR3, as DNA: TGTGCCAGCAGTTTTCTGGGCGAGACCCAGTACTTC. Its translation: CASSFLGETQYF.

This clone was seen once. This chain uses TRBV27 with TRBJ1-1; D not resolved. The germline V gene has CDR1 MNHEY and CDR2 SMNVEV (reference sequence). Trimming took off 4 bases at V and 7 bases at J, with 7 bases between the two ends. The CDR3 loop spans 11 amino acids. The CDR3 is CASSSGGEAFF. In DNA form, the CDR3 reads TGTGCCAGCAGTTCAGGCGGTGAAGCTTTCTTT.

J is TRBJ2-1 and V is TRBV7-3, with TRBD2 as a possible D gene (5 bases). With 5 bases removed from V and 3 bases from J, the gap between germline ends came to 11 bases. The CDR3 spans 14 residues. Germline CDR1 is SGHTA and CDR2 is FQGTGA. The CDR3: CASSHAAGYNEQFF. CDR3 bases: TGTGCCAGCAGCCATGCTGCGGGCTACAATGAGCAGTTCTTC.